This T cell receptor beta chain emerged from a study of cytomegalovirus exposure and HLA in healthy donors. With V trimmed by 0 bases and J by 7 bases, 3 bases remained unmatched. The CDR3 totals 16 residues. Germline CDR1 SGDLS, CDR2 YYNGEE. PCR was performed using 60 Vbeta and 13 Jbeta primers. Profiled with immunoSEQ multiplex PCR; TCRdb holds only in-frame clones, not every one. The repertoire consists of some 180,000 clones, with around 84% occurring once and the leading ten covering approximately 1.2%. The sequence came from a girl aged 2-10 years in good health and CMV-seropositive. Sequenced sample: PBMCs. The V call is TRBV9, the J call TRBJ2-2; 13 bases are a match to TRBD2. The CDR3 DNA reads as TGTGCCAGCAGCGTAGGGACTAGCGGGAGTAACGGGGAGCTGTTTTTT. Translated: CASSVGTSGSNGELFF.